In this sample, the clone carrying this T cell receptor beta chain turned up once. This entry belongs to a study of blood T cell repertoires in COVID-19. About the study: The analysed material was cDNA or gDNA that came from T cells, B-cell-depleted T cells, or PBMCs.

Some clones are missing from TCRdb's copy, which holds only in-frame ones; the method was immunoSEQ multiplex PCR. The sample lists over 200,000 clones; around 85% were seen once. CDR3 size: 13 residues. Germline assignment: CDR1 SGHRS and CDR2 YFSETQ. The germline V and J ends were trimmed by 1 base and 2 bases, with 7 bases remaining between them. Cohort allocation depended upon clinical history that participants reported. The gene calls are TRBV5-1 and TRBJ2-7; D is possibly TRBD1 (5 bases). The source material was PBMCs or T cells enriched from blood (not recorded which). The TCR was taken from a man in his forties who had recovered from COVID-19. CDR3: CASSLTGTYEQYF. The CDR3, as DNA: TGCGCCAGCAGCTTGACAGGTACCTACGAGCAGTACTTC.